One sample yielded the 26 T cell receptor beta chains listed below, sequenced in a study of somatic mutations in cytotoxic T cells in rheumatoid arthritis. Clones were sequenced by immunoSEQ multiplex PCR, and TCRdb holds only the in-frame ones, with some missing. This table holds more than 6,000 clones, less than 75% found once. The sequenced sample consisted of CD8+ T cells sorted from blood. All receptors derive from a man between 40 and 49 years old in good health.

J is TRBJ2-3 and V is TRBV4-1, with no clear D. The germline gives CDR1 MGHRA, CDR2 YSYEKL. The CDR3 runs 16 residues. Trimming took 2 bases from V and 2 from J, leaving 14 bases between them. The CDR3 spells CASSQKAYSSTDTQYF. The CDR3, as DNA: TGCGCCAGCAGCCAAAAAGCGTATAGTTCCACAGATACGCAGTATTTT.

The gene calls are TRBV27 and TRBJ2-7; 7 bases line up with TRBD1. Germline trimming cut 8 bases from V and 2 bases from J; bases unmatched to any gene: 6. The CDR3 contains 13 residues. Germline V CDR1 and CDR2: MNHEY, SMNVEV (reference sequence). The CDR3 loop is CASSPGGTYEQYF. The CDR3 coding sequence is TGTGCCAGCTCCCCAGGGGGTACCTACGAGCAGTACTTC.

In this sample, this clone turned up a few times. The V and J genes are TRBV13 and TRBJ2-3; 7 positions match TRBD1. CDR3 length: 13 amino acids. The germline V gene encodes CDR1 PRHDT and CDR2 FYEKMQ (reference sequence). V was pared by 5 bases and J by 7 bases, with 6 bases of the junction left unmatched. The CDR3 DNA reads TGTGCCAGCAGCAACAGGGGTCGGAATACGCAGTATTTT. Its protein product is CASSNRGRNTQYF.

The chain joins TRBV4-1 to TRBJ1-2; D ambiguous. CDR3 length equals 13 residues. Germline CDR1 reads MGHRA; CDR2 reads YSYEKL. Trimming stripped 0 bases from V and 5 bases from J, with 7 bases between. CDR3 coding DNA: TGCGCCAGCAGCCAAGAGGAGTATTATGGCTACACCTTC. Residues: CASSQEEYYGYTF.

The chain joins TRBV10-2 to TRBJ2-7; a possible D gene is TRBD1 (6 bases). Germline V gene sequence: CDR1 WSHSY, CDR2 SAAADI. V shed 10 bases and J shed 5 bases, with 21 bases lying between them. The CDR3 extends over 14 amino acids. The DNA of the CDR3 is TGCGCCACCTCAGGGGTAGCCGGTATGAACGAGCAGTACTTC. Amino acid sequence: CATSGVAGMNEQYF.

The V gene is TRBV19, the J gene TRBJ2-5, with unresolved D. The V end lost 3 bases, the J end lost 2 bases, and 7 bases lay between the germline ends. Germline CDR1 reads LNHDA; CDR2 reads SQIVND (reference sequence). This CDR3 is 13 amino acids long. CDR3 nucleotide sequence: TGTGCCAGTAGTATGTCACTTCAAGAGACCCAGTACTTC. This sequence encodes CASSMSLQETQYF. Filled out from reference TRBV19 and TRBJ2-5, the complete variable domain reads DGGITQSPKYLFRKEGQNVTLSCEQNLNHDAMYWYRQDPGQGLRLIYYSQIVNDFQKGDIAEGYSVSREKKESFPLTVTSAQKNPTAFYLCASSMSLQETQYFGPGTRLLVL.

The V gene is TRBV29-1, the J gene TRBJ2-3; TRBD1 matches at 9 bases. Germline V gene data show CDR1 as SQVTM and CDR2 as ANQGSEA. The CDR3 runs to 12 residues. Trimming at V came to 6 bases and at J to 7 bases, leaving 5 bases not matched to a gene. The CDR3 DNA is TGCAGCGTGGGGACAGGGTCAAATACGCAGTATTTT. Protein sequence: CSVGTGSNTQYF.

The chain recombines TRBV5-5 with TRBJ2-1, with D unresolved. The CDR3 contains 12 residues. Germline CDR1 SGHKS, CDR2 YYEKEE (reference sequence). Trimming pared 1 base from V and 10 bases from J, leaving 9 bases between. The CDR3 loop is CASSLYVGEQFF. CDR3 sequence (DNA): TGTGCCAGCAGCTTGTACGTGGGAGAGCAGTTCTTC.

The chain links TRBV28 to TRBJ2-3, with 10 bases lining up with TRBD2. V was pared by 4 bases and J by 0 bases, with 7 bases of the junction left unmatched. Germline CDR1 MDHEN, CDR2 SYDVKM. This CDR3 spans 17 amino acids. CDR3 protein: CASSSIWTSGSTDTQYF. The DNA for the CDR3 is TGTGCCAGCAGTTCTATTTGGACTAGCGGAAGCACAGATACGCAGTATTTT.

V and J are TRBV2 and TRBJ2-3, with 9 bases lining up with TRBD2. This CDR3 has 15 residues. Germline V gene data show CDR1 as SNHLY and CDR2 as FYNNEI. V dropped 2 bases and J dropped 6; count of bases not matched to a gene: 6. The CDR3 loop reads CASSERGRAVDTQYF. The CDR3 DNA follows: TGTGCCAGCAGTGAACGCGGGAGGGCCGTTGATACGCAGTATTTT.

The CDR3, as DNA: TGTGCCAGCTCACCGCCCCGGGACAGGATCTCCTACGAGCAGTACTTC. Protein: CASSPPRDRISYEQYF. The chain combines TRBV18 with TRBJ2-7, with 8 bases lining up with TRBD1. The V gene's germline CDR1 is KGHSH and CDR2 LQKENI. The CDR3 loop spans 16 amino acids. Trimming removed 3 bases from V and 0 bases from J; junction bases left unmatched: 7.

In regard to this clone: A far more abundant clone sits one base away, making this likely a read error. J is TRBJ1-1 and V is TRBV5-5; no clear D gene. Germline CDR1 and CDR2: SGHKS and YYEKEE (reference sequence). The CDR3 length is 12 residues. Trimming stripped 7 bases from V and 8 bases from J, with 15 bases between. The CDR3 spells CASGQGDGEAFF. In DNA form, the CDR3 reads TGTGCCAGCGGCCAAGGTGATGGCGAAGCTTTCTTT. Together with reference TRBV5-5 and TRBJ1-1, the CDR3 gives the full variable domain: DAGVTQSPTHLIKTRGQQVTLRCSPISGHKSVSWYQQVLGQGPQFIFQYYEKEERGRGNFPDRFSARQFPNYSSELNVNALLLGDSALYLCASGQGDGEAFFGQGTRLTVV.

CDR3 region: CASSQDWLAGESTDTQYF. As DNA, the CDR3 is TGTGCCAGCAGCCAAGATTGGCTAGCGGGAGAGAGCACAGATACGCAGTATTTT. The chain uses TRBV14 and TRBJ2-3, with 10 bases that match TRBD2. CDR3 length equals 18 residues. The V segment lost 0 bases and the J segment 0 bases; nucleotides outside the gene matches: 6. Germline V gene lookup returns CDR1 SGHDN and CDR2 FVKESK.

The chain carries TRBV7-9 and TRBJ2-7; 9 bases agree with TRBD2. The J segment lost 2 bases and the V segment lost 5 bases, leaving 7 bases of the junction unmatched. From germline, CDR1 is SEHNR and CDR2 FQNEAQ (reference sequence). There are 15 residues in the CDR3. CDR3 sequence (DNA): TGTGCCAGCAGCCCACTAGCGGGCAATACCTACGAGCAGTACTTC. Its translation is CASSPLAGNTYEQYF.

The chain carries TRBV12-1 and TRBJ1-1. TRBV12-1 is described as a pseudogene. CDR3 length: 14 residues. This CDR3 reads CASSPVTIWREAFF. CDR3 sequence (DNA): TGTGCCAGCAGCCCAGTAACTATTTGGAGAGAAGCTTTCTTT.

The chain employs TRBV5-6 and TRBJ2-1; no clear D gene. The V end was cut by 0 bases, the J end by 5 bases, with 3 bases between. Germline CDR1 reads SGHDT; CDR2 reads YYEEEE. The CDR3 has 12 residues. The CDR3 DNA reads TGTGCCAGCAGCTTGGAGGACAATGAGCAGTTCTTC. Translating gives CASSLEDNEQFF.

This clone is labeled as medium-sized (0.01 to 0.1%). This chain uses TRBV6-5 with TRBJ1-2, with D unclear. Germline V gene data show CDR1 as MNHEY and CDR2 as SVGAGI. This CDR3 has 14 amino acids. Trimming removed 0 bases at V and 3 bases at J, with 8 bases between. The CDR3 DNA reads TGTGCCAGCAGTTACTCGGCAGGAGACTATGGCTACACCTTC. Its protein is CASSYSAGDYGYTF.

The genes are TRBV4-3 and TRBJ2-6; D gene uncertain. V gave up 0 bases and J gave up 0 bases, with 9 bases separating them. This CDR3 comprises 17 residues. In germline, CDR1 is LGHNA, CDR2 YSLEER. The CDR3 loop reads CASSQDRLLSGANVLTF. In DNA form, the CDR3 reads TGCGCCAGCAGCCAAGATCGACTGCTCTCTGGGGCCAACGTCCTGACTTTC.

This clone is labeled as medium-sized. This sequence joins TRBV7-9 and TRBJ2-7; TRBD2 is a possible D gene (5 bases). The germline V and J ends were trimmed by 1 base and 2 bases, with 15 bases remaining between them. The CDR3 sequence is 16 residues long. The germline V gene has CDR1 SEHNR and CDR2 FQNEAQ (reference sequence). The CDR3 nucleotides are TGTGCCAGCAGCTTAGAGGGTAGCGCCAGACCCTACGAGCAGTACTTC. This gives the protein CASSLEGSARPYEQYF.

CDR3 sequence reads: CASSLALNRGSGANVLTF. CDR3 sequence (DNA): TGTGCCAGCAGCTTAGCCCTTAACAGGGGATCTGGGGCCAACGTCCTGACTTTC. V is TRBV7-6 and J is TRBJ2-6, with 7 bases that match TRBD1. V shed 0 bases, J shed 1 base, and the junction held 6 bases outside the gene matches. Germline V gene sequence: CDR1 SGHVS, CDR2 FNYEAQ. The CDR3 contains 18 residues.

This clone was found once. The chain links TRBV27 to TRBJ2-1, with TRBD1 matching 7 bases. Trimming at V came to 5 bases and at J to 0 bases, leaving 13 bases not matched to a gene. The length of the CDR3 is 18 residues. The V gene's germline CDR1 is MNHEY and CDR2 SMNVEV (reference sequence). This CDR3 reads CASSPPRRTGSSYNEQFF. In DNA form, the CDR3 reads TGTGCCAGCAGTCCTCCGCGACGGACAGGAAGCTCCTACAATGAGCAGTTCTTC.

The chain joins TRBV19 to TRBJ2-5; D is unclear. The germline V gene has CDR1 LNHDA and CDR2 SQIVND (reference sequence). Trimming removed 3 bases from V and 4 bases from J, with 6 bases in between. The CDR3 is made up of 12 amino acids. The CDR3 region is CASSIWGETQYF. DNA of the CDR3: TGTGCCAGTAGTATCTGGGGAGAGACCCAGTACTTC. The full variable domain, with the rest looked up from reference TRBV19 and TRBJ2-5, is DGGITQSPKYLFRKEGQNVTLSCEQNLNHDAMYWYRQDPGQGLRLIYYSQIVNDFQKGDIAEGYSVSREKKESFPLTVTSAQKNPTAFYLCASSIWGETQYFGPGTRLLVL.

The rearrangement uses TRBV10-3 and TRBJ2-1; D may be TRBD2 (6 bases). V was cut by 5 bases and J by 9 bases, with 14 bases left in between. This CDR3 region has 13 residues. CDR1 and CDR2 (germline): ENHRY, SYGVKD. CDR3 in amino acids: CAISTLDGGEQFF. The CDR3 bases are TGTGCCATCAGTACCCTCGACGGGGGTGAGCAGTTCTTC.

In DNA form, the CDR3 reads TGTGCCAGCAGCCCAACTTGGGGAGAGGATGAGCAGTTCTTC. Translation: CASSPTWGEDEQFF. V is TRBV28 and J is TRBJ2-1, with D possibly being TRBD2 (5 bases). Trimming shortened V by 6 bases and J by 8 bases, and 17 bases separated the two germline ends. This CDR3 spans 14 amino acids. The germline V gene encodes CDR1 MDHEN and CDR2 SYDVKM.

The CDR3 is CASSLDVRGDTQYF. The CDR3 DNA reads TGTGCCAGCAGCTTAGATGTTCGGGGTGATACGCAGTATTTT. The rearrangement joins TRBV11-2 to TRBJ2-3, with D possibly TRBD2 on 5 matching bases. The germline CDR1 and CDR2 sequences are SGHAT and FQNNGV. V lost 0 bases and J lost 6, with 10 bases in between. CDR3 length: 14 residues.

The CDR3 spells CASSYSTANYGYTF. CDR3 DNA: TGTGCCAGCAGTTACTCGACAGCCAACTATGGCTACACCTTC. This chain joins TRBV6-5 and TRBJ1-2; maybe TRBD1 (5 bases). Germline loops: CDR1 MNHEY, CDR2 SVGAGI. The V and J ends lost 0 bases and 2 bases respectively, with 7 bases between them. CDR3 length: 14 amino acids.